The 2 T cell receptor beta chains presented below share a single source sample, sequenced in a study of Ad26.COV2.S vaccination and SARS-CoV-2 variants. Treatment meaning: approximately 18 received Ad26.COV2.S at low or high dose, single or two shots; 5 received placebo; per-sample allocation not given. Each sample was drawn 63 days after the first injection (of vaccine or placebo). Here immunoSEQ multiplex PCR was the method, and the copy in TCRdb shows in-frame clones only, minus some. Found here are 450,000 to 550,000 clones, roughly nine tenths of them singletons; the top ten hold more than 1.5%. Sample: peripheral blood, taken in a trial of Ad26.COV2.S vaccine versus placebo. These receptors all come from a person aged 18-60 years who received the Ad26.COV2.S COVID-19 vaccine or a placebo.

This sequence joins TRBV2 and TRBJ1-1; no reliable D call. Trimming took off 7 bases at V and 7 bases at J, with 13 bases between the two ends. This CDR3 comprises 12 residues. Per the germline V gene, CDR1 is SNHLY and CDR2 is FYNNEI. The CDR3 loop is CASTKDMGEAFF. Here the CDR3 DNA reads TGTGCCAGCACTAAAGACATGGGTGAAGCTTTCTTT.

CDR3 loop: CASSHHRSDTQYF. The CDR3 nucleotides are TGTGCCAGCAGCCACCACAGGTCAGATACGCAGTATTTT. This chain uses TRBV11-3 with TRBJ2-3; D might be TRBD1 (5 bases). CDR1 and CDR2 from the germline V gene are SGHNT and YENEEA. V was trimmed by 5 bases and J by 4 bases, leaving 10 bases between them. CDR3 length: 13 amino acids.